A selection of T cell receptor beta chains follows, all from one sample in a study of identical twins. TCRdb reprocessed the 5' RACE reads via MiXCR and lists one record per CDR3 protein. The sample lists about 1.7 million distinct CDR3 sequences, roughly 35% occurring once. The sequencing input was cord blood. The receptors come from a newborn girl in good health. The CDR3 runs from the conserved cysteine through the conserved F or W. Each record gives: J gene, V gene, D gene, clone size, CDR3 DNA, CDR3 protein. A D gene is named only where the DNA matches it firmly. Not every row has a clone size; where given, it reads once, few, many or a size class.

TRBJ2-7 TRBV7-9 NA NA TGTGCCGGCAGCTTAGCAATAGGGCCCTACGAGCAGTACTTC CAGSLAIGPYEQYF
TRBJ2-3 TRBV6-6 NA NA TGTGCCAGCAGTTACAGTTCGGGTACGCAGTATTTT CASSYSSGTQYF
TRBJ2-5 TRBV5-6 TRBD1 NA TGTGCCAGCAGCCGGGACAGACCTTATAAGCAGTACTTC CASSRDRPYKQYF
TRBJ1-1 TRBV6-2/TRBV6-3 NA few TGTGCCAGCACGGTCAGCCCTTTAGGCACTGAAGCTTTCTTT CASTVSPLGTEAFF
TRBJ1-1 TRBV12-3/TRBV12-4 NA NA TGTGCCAGCACCCTAGGGCACCGGGGCAGTAGCACTGAAGCTTTCTTT CASTLGHRGSSTEAFF
TRBJ1-5 TRBV28 TRBD1 few TGTGCCAGCAGCCCACTCGGACAGGAGGGCAATCAGCCCCAGCATTTT CASSPLGQEGNQPQHF
TRBJ2-5 TRBV18 TRBD2 NA TGTGCCAGCTCACCAATGGCTAGCGGGGGGAGCGACAATGAGCAGTACTTC CASSPMASGGSDNEQYF
TRBJ2-3 TRBV20-1 TRBD2 NA TGCGCTGCTAGGCGGGGGGGCTGGGGCACAGATACGCAGTATTTT CAARRGGWGTDTQYF
TRBJ2-3 TRBV12-3/TRBV12-4 NA many TGTGCCAGCAGGAGACAGGTGGGGGATACGCAGTATTTT CASRRQVGDTQYF
TRBJ2-7 TRBV28 TRBD1 few TGTGCCAGCAGTCAGACCGGGACAGGGTACTACGAGCAGTACTTC CASSQTGTGYYEQYF
TRBJ2-7 TRBV29-1 NA few TGCAGCGTTGCGGCTAGCTCCTACAATGAGCAGTACTTC CSVAASSYNEQYF
TRBJ2-5 TRBV29-1 NA few TGCAGCGGATCAAGACAATACAATGAGCAGTACTTC CSGSRQYNEQYF
TRBJ2-7 TRBV28 NA NA TGTACCAGCCGGATTCAGGGCTCCGAGCAGTACTTC CTSRIQGSEQYF
TRBJ2-3 TRBV7-8 TRBD2 many TGTGCCAGCAGCTTAACAACTAGCGGTACAGATACGCAGTATTTT CASSLTTSGTDTQYF
TRBJ2-3 TRBV6-5 TRBD2 few TGTGCCAGCAGTTACTCGGGACTATTTAGCACAGATACGCAGTATTTT CASSYSGLFSTDTQYF
TRBJ1-6 TRBV9 TRBD1 NA TGTGCCAGCAGCGCGGACAGGGGCTCACCCCTCCACTTT CASSADRGSPLHF
TRBJ2-3 TRBV20-1 NA NA TGCAGTGCTAGGACTCCTATTAACACAGATACGCAGTATTTT CSARTPINTDTQYF
TRBJ1-2 TRBV12-3/TRBV12-4 TRBD1 few TGTGCCAGCAGTTTGGGACAGGGGTCCCGCTATGGCTACACCTTC CASSLGQGSRYGYTF
TRBJ2-4 TRBV5-5 NA NA TGTGCCAGCAGCTTGACGAGGGTCATTCAGTACTTC CASSLTRVIQYF
TRBJ2-3 TRBV7-2 NA few TGTGCCAGCAGCTTATGGGGGGAGTCAGATACGCAGTATTTT CASSLWGESDTQYF
TRBJ2-7 TRBV12-3/TRBV12-4 NA NA TGTGCCAGCCAAGCGGGCCCCTACGAGCAGTACTTC CASQAGPYEQYF
TRBJ2-4 TRBV30 TRBD1 NA TGTGCCTGGAGCCAGGGGGCCCTCCTAAACATTCAGTACTTC CAWSQGALLNIQYF
TRBJ2-1 TRBV14 NA NA TGTGCCAGCAGCCTAGGACCCACTGCCGCTCTCTACAATGTTGAGCAGTTCTTC CASSLGPTAALYNVEQFF
TRBJ2-5 TRBV6-5 TRBD2 NA TGTGCCAGCAGTTATGTCGGGACTAGCGTTGAAGAGACCCAGTACTTC CASSYVGTSVEETQYF
TRBJ2-2 TRBV4-2 NA NA TGTGCCAGCAGCCGAGGGGTCGGAACGAACACCGGGGAGCTGTTTTTT CASSRGVGTNTGELFF
TRBJ2-3 TRBV7-9 TRBD1 NA TGTGCCAGCAGCTCCCGGGACAGGGGGTGGTTCGCTAGCACAGATACGCAGTATTTT CASSSRDRGWFASTDTQYF
TRBJ1-1 TRBV20-1 NA NA TGCAGTGCTAGAAGGTTGGCCACTGAAGCTTTCTTT CSARRLATEAFF
TRBJ2-2 TRBV7-9 NA NA TGTGCCAGCAGCTTAGCGTTCAGGGAGAACACCGGGGAGCTGTTTTTT CASSLAFRENTGELFF
TRBJ1-6 TRBV28 NA few TGTGCCAGCTCCTATAATTCACCCCCCCACTTT CASSYNSPPHF
TRBJ2-3 TRBV10-3 NA many TGTGCCATCCGACAGGCCCCCACAGATACGCAGTATTTT CAIRQAPTDTQYF
TRBJ2-4 TRBV6-6 NA few TGTGCCAGCAGTTACAAGGAAGGTGGGGAGCAGTACTTC CASSYKEGGEQYF
TRBJ1-5 TRBV24-1 NA NA TGTGCCACCAGTGACCCCACAGGGAGTCAGCCCCAGCATTTT CATSDPTGSQPQHF
TRBJ2-1 TRBV18 TRBD2 NA TGTGCCAGCTCACCACTTCCGGGACTAGCAGATTTCAATGAGCAGTTCTTC CASSPLPGLADFNEQFF
TRBJ2-3 TRBV7-9 NA many TGTGCCAGCAGCTTGGCGGGGCCCGCAGATACGCAGTATTTT CASSLAGPADTQYF
TRBJ2-7 TRBV7-9 NA NA TGTGCCAGCAGCCCGTTTCGGAGCTCCTACAATGAGCAGTACTTC CASSPFRSSYNEQYF
TRBJ1-2 TRBV5-6 NA NA TGTGCCAGCAGCTTAAGGACATTTGGCTACACCTTC CASSLRTFGYTF